This is a list of T cell receptor beta chains from one sample in a study of T cell responses to AZD1222 COVID-19 vaccine. Some clones are missing from TCRdb's copy, which holds only in-frame ones; the method was immunoSEQ multiplex PCR. The table lists 140,000 to 150,000 clones, over 80% of them singletons. Sequencing was performed on peripheral blood, taken on day 0 of MenACWY control vaccination. The receptors originated from an adult in good health. Both conserved end residues are part of each CDR3. The D gene is left open where the match is weak. Clone size is given for some rows only: seen once, a few or many times, or a class if the clone is expanded.

.,TRBJ2-7,.,TRBV7-9,CASSSTAYEQYF,TGTGCCAGCAGCTCGACAGCGTACGAGCAGTACTTC
few,TRBJ1-4,TRBD1,TRBV27,CASRPKIRGRESNEKLFF,TGTGCCAGCAGACCGAAAATCAGGGGGCGCGAGTCTAATGAAAAACTGTTTTTT
.,TRBJ1-6,TRBD1,TRBV10-2,CASSPGQGANSPLHF,TGCGCCAGCAGTCCCGGACAGGGGGCTAATTCACCCCTCCACTTT
.,TRBJ2-7,.,TRBV12-3/TRBV12-4,CASSFGSTYEQYF,TGTGCCAGCAGTTTCGGGAGCACATACGAGCAGTACTTC
.,TRBJ2-6,.,TRBV2,CASSEIGSGANVLTF,TGTGCCAGCAGTGAAATTGGTTCTGGGGCCAACGTCCTGACTTTC
.,TRBJ2-1,.,TRBV25-1,CASRKTGASYNEQFF,TGTGCCAGCAGAAAAACAGGAGCCTCCTACAATGAGCAGTTCTTC
once,TRBJ1-5,.,TRBV7-2,CASSFRPGEGNQPQHF,TGTGCCAGCAGCTTTAGACCGGGAGAAGGCAATCAGCCCCAGCATTTT
.,TRBJ1-6,TRBD1,TRBV3-1/TRBV3-2,CASSQEDRSNYNSPLHF,TGTGCCAGCAGCCAAGAGGACAGGTCCAACTATAATTCACCCCTCCACTTT
.,TRBJ1-5,.,TRBV7-2,CASSSGPNQPQHF,TGTGCCAGCAGCTCAGGGCCCAATCAGCCCCAGCATTTT
.,TRBJ1-2,TRBD1,TRBV29-1,CSVEDRAYGYTF,TGCAGCGTTGAGGACAGGGCCTATGGCTACACCTTC
.,TRBJ1-1,.,TRBV28,CASSGADRRYTEAFF,TGTGCCAGCAGTGGGGCCGACAGGCGATACACTGAAGCTTTCTTT
.,TRBJ2-3,.,TRBV7-9,CASSLVSLVSEDTQYF,TGTGCCAGCAGCTTAGTTTCACTAGTTTCCGAAGATACGCAGTATTTT
.,TRBJ2-3,TRBD2,TRBV7-6,CASSSLAGVNTDTQYF,TGTGCCAGCAGCTCTCTAGCGGGAGTGAACACAGATACGCAGTATTTT
.,TRBJ1-1,.,TRBV14,CASSQTSQGEAFF,TGTGCCAGCAGCCAAACGTCACAGGGAGAAGCTTTCTTT
.,TRBJ1-6,.,TRBV6-6,CASSPGKVWDSPLHF,TGTGCCAGCAGCCCCGGAAAGGTTTGGGATTCACCCCTCCACTTT
.,TRBJ1-3,TRBD1,TRBV7-8,CASSLRGPGNTIYF,TGTGCCAGCTCCTTAAGGGGGCCTGGAAACACCATATATTTT
.,TRBJ2-3,.,TRBV30,CAWKWGPSTDTQYF,TGTGCCTGGAAATGGGGGCCAAGCACAGATACGCAGTATTTT